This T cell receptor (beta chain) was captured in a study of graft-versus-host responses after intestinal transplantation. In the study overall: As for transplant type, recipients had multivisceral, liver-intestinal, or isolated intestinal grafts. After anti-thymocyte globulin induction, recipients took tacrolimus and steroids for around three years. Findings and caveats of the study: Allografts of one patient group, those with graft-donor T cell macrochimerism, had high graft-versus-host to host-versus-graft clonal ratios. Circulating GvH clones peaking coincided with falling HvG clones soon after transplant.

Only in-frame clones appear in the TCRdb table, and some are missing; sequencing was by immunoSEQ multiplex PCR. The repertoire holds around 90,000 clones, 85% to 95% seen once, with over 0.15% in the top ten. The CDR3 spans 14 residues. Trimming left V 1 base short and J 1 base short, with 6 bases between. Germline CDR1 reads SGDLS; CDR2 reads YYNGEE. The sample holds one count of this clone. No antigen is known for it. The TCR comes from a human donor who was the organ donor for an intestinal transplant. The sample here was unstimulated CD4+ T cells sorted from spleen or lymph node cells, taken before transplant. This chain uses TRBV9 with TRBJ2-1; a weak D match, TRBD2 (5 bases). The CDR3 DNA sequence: TGTGCCAGCAGCGTACGGGGTTCCTACAATGAGCAGTTCTTC. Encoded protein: CASSVRGSYNEQFF.